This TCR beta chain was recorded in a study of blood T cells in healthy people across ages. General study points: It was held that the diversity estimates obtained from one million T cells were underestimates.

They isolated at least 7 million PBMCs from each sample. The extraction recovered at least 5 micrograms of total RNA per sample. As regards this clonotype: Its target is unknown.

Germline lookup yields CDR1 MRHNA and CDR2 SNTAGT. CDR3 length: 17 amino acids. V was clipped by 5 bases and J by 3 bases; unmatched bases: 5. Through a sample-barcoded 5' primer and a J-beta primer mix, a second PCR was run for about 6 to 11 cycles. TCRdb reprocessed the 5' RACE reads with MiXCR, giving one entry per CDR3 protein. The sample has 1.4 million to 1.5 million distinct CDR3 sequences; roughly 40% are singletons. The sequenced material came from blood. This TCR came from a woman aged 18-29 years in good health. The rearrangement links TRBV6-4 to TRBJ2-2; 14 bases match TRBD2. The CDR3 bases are TGTGCCAGCAGTCCTCAGGGACTAGCGGGGGACACCGGGGAGCTGTTTTTT. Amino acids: CASSPQGLAGDTGELFF.